Listed below are T cell receptor beta chains from one sample, sequenced in a study of post-analysis software for immune sequencing data. TCRdb used MiXCR to reprocess the PCR reads, holding one entry per CDR3 protein. Here the sample spans 800,000 to 950,000 distinct CDR3 sequences, around 50% being singletons. The sequencing sample was made of blood. These receptors came from a girl under 18 with multiple sclerosis. CDR3s include the opening cysteine and the closing phenylalanine or tryptophan. A D gene is named only where the DNA matches it firmly.

v_call d_call cdr3_aa
TRBV7-2 . CASSYGLSLETQYF
TRBV6-4 . CASSEAAGAYGYTF
TRBV11-2 TRBD2 CASSLYGGRYNEQFF
TRBV7-9 . CASSGGPRTVTDDKPYEQYF
TRBV7-3 . CASSLFPSDEQFF
TRBV20-1 TRBD2 CSARDHKRGYYNEQFF
TRBV5-1 . CASSTQATYEQYF
TRBV5-1 . CASSLPTGFGETQYF
TRBV5-5 . CASKRLLNGEQYF
TRBV5-1 . CASSSTWPRGANTEAFF
TRBV28 . CASSFQGEQYF
TRBV5-1 . CASSSRGAPETQYF
TRBV20-1 . CSAIGDVDQPQHF
TRBV9 . CASSEGGGMNTEAFF
TRBV5-1 . CASSLEVGLEYEQYF
TRBV15 . CATSREKGETQYF
TRBV28 TRBD1 CASSLGPLRTGGRTNEKLFF
TRBV4-1 . CASSQGISYEQYF
TRBV5-1 . CASSLEPGFPYEQYF
TRBV18 . CASSPPGQPSYEQYF
TRBV12-5 . CASDHVSESYNEQFF
TRBV20-1 . CSAERETRYF
TRBV5-1 TRBD2 CASSLFPGGLNNNEQFF
TRBV5-5 . CASSFLFANTGELFF
TRBV9 . CASSGGHSSAYEQYF
TRBV7-9 TRBD1 CASSQTGYDTDTQYF
TRBV12-3/TRBV12-4 . CASSLDRPNYGYTF
TRBV6-1 . CASSDRDNLLGYGYTF
TRBV27 . CASRSHRAEGYGYTF
TRBV5-1 . CASSYRQEEKLFF
TRBV11-1 . CASSLTPTQETQYF
TRBV12-5 . CASGGRMNTEAFF
TRBV10-3 . CAISESESYTEAFF
TRBV2 TRBD1 CASSGGQQETQYF
TRBV9 . CASSVGGAEPQHF
TRBV6-6 . CASSFRGGRVNTEAFF
TRBV5-1 . CASSGWDSPSTDTQYF
TRBV25-1 TRBD2 CASIKGSGRGYNEQFF
TRBV7-2 . CASSLAARDYTF
TRBV10-3 . CAISDSDGNYEQYF
TRBV21-1 . CASSIRVRRPLEQYF
TRBV28 . CASSLGRLLSYEQYF
TRBV29-1 TRBD1 CSVESGQGPQETQYF
TRBV12-3/TRBV12-4 . CASSLELGPYEQYF
TRBV7-2 . CASSFVYNEQFF
TRBV20-1 . CSASRPVWPAETQYF
TRBV20-1 TRBD1 CSASPAQGASTDTQYF
TRBV29-1 . CSVEDPEKDEQYF